These T cell receptor beta chains were read from a single sample in a study of lymphopenia after photon versus proton radiotherapy. This table comes from immunoSEQ multiplex PCR, and its TCRdb copy is limited to in-frame clones, with some not included. The sample has about 7,300 clones, around 92% seen once. Here the sequenced sample was peripheral blood, taken from a patient treated with photon-based radiotherapy. The receptors here all came from a woman aged 45-60 years with cholangiocarcinoma. CDR3s include the opening cysteine and the closing phenylalanine or tryptophan. Each record gives: clone size, V gene, J gene, D gene, CDR3 protein, CDR3 DNA. The D gene is left open where the match is weak. The size of a clone is reported for some rows only, either as once, few or many, or as a class for expanded clones.

NA	TRBV4-3	TRBJ1-6	NA	CASSQDRVGAPNSPLHF	TGCGCCAGCAGCCAAGATCGAGTGGGGGCACCTAATTCACCCCTCCACTTT
NA	TRBV7-9	TRBJ1-2	TRBD1	CASSSTGDYGYTF	TGTGCCAGCAGCTCCACAGGGGACTATGGCTACACCTTC
NA	TRBV11-3	TRBJ2-1	TRBD2	CASSLVASGYNEQFF	TGTGCCAGCAGCTTAGTGGCTAGCGGGTACAATGAGCAGTTCTTC
NA	TRBV7-7	TRBJ2-1	NA	CASSPGTSYNEQFF	TGTGCCAGCAGCCCCGGGACATCCTACAATGAGCAGTTCTTC
NA	TRBV10-3	TRBJ1-1	NA	CAISGRGKGDTEAFF	TGTGCCATCAGTGGCCGGGGAAAGGGGGACACTGAAGCTTTCTTT
NA	TRBV19	TRBJ2-1	TRBD2	CATTTGLAMNEQFF	TGTGCCACGACAACGGGACTAGCGATGAATGAGCAGTTCTTC
NA	TRBV7-2	TRBJ2-5	NA	CASSSRGLGGTQYF	TGTGCCAGCAGCTCCCGTGGACTAGGGGGGACCCAGTACTTC
NA	TRBV28	TRBJ1-2	NA	CASNDGGSNYGYTF	TGTGCCAGCAATGATGGAGGGAGTAACTATGGCTACACCTTC
NA	TRBV4-1	TRBJ2-7	NA	CASSQGVQAYEQYF	TGCGCCAGCAGCCAGGGGGTTCAAGCCTACGAGCAGTACTTC
NA	TRBV6-6	TRBJ2-1	NA	CASSYLGVGEQFF	TGTGCCAGCAGTTACTTAGGCGTCGGTGAGCAGTTCTTC
NA	TRBV5-1	TRBJ2-3	TRBD2	CASSRGVSTDTQYF	TGCGCCAGCAGCCGGGGGGTCAGCACAGATACGCAGTATTTT
NA	TRBV11-2	TRBJ1-6	NA	CASSLSSGANSPLHF	TGTGCCAGCAGCTTAAGTTCAGGGGCTAATTCACCCCTCCACTTT
NA	TRBV18	TRBJ1-1	NA	CASSPRGSGGENTEAFF	TGTGCCAGCTCACCACGGGGATCGGGAGGGGAGAACACTGAAGCTTTCTTT
NA	TRBV6-5	TRBJ1-2	NA	CASSYSRGFYGYTF	TGTGCCAGCAGTTACTCTAGAGGATTCTATGGCTACACCTTC
NA	TRBV4-1	TRBJ2-3	NA	CASSHTRDTQYF	TGCGCCAGCAGCCACACTAGAGATACGCAGTATTTT
NA	TRBV7-5	TRBJ1-2	NA	CARSLLNSAGRWNGYTF	TGTGCCAGAAGCTTATTGAATTCTGCAGGGAGGTGGAATGGCTACACCTTC
NA	TRBV14	TRBJ2-5	NA	CASSQDPTKTQYF	TGTGCCAGCAGCCAAGATCCCACCAAGACCCAGTACTTC
NA	TRBV7-2	TRBJ2-5	NA	CASSLLGETQYF	TGTGCCAGCAGCTTACTGGGAGAGACCCAGTACTTC
NA	TRBV10-3	TRBJ1-2	NA	CAISGGITGGDGYTF	TGTGCCATCAGTGGAGGGATCACTGGAGGGGATGGCTACACCTTC
NA	TRBV7-2	TRBJ2-3	TRBD2	CASSSGLAGRGFQDTQYF	TGTGCCAGCAGCTCAGGACTAGCGGGACGGGGGTTCCAAGATACGCAGTATTTT
NA	TRBV25-1	TRBJ2-7	TRBD1	CASSERQGASYEQYF	TGTGCCAGCAGTGAGCGGCAGGGGGCTTCCTACGAGCAGTACTTC
few	TRBV6-1	TRBJ1-5	NA	CASSPILSGQPQHF	TGTGCCAGCAGCCCCATACTTAGTGGTCAGCCCCAGCATTTT